The T cell receptor beta chain under discussion was sequenced for a study of PD-1 blockade in classical Hodgkin lymphoma. Overall study findings and caveats: By C4D1, CD4+ diversity increased significantly, especially in complete responders.

To note about this clone: Its target is unknown.

Time point of the sample: cycle 4 day 1 (C4D1), after around six weeks of nivolumab. Brentuximab vedotin exposure varied, and every patient relapsed after autologous stem cell transplantation. CD8+ T cell isolation from thawed PBMCs was performed by magnetic negative selection. The data were produced by immunoSEQ multiplex PCR, yet TCRdb's version contains in-frame clones alone and is incomplete. The sample holds 12,000 or so clones; 85% are singletons and the top ten take under 45%. CDR1 is SGHNT and CDR2 is YYREEE in the germline V gene (reference sequence). The CDR3 totals 16 residues. V trimming: 3 bases; J trimming: 0 bases; junction bases outside the gene matches: 3.

V and J are TRBV5-4 and TRBJ2-3; 11 bases map to TRBD1. The sequence was collected from a human donor with classical Hodgkin lymphoma. The donor label of this sample is uncertain. The sequencing used CD8+ T cells from blood, collected before the fourth cycle of nivolumab. CDR3 region: CASSSRTGGSTDTQYF. DNA for the CDR3: TGTGCCAGCAGCTCTAGGACAGGGGGCAGCACAGATACGCAGTATTTT.